This T cell receptor (beta chain) is from a study of blood T cells in healthy people across ages (dated by TCRdb to the mid-2010s). Concerning the study at large: In model experiments, template switching captured roughly one uniquely barcoded TCR beta cDNA molecule for every two T cells. For two donors (one aged 18 to 29 and one aged 80 or older), the study analyzed two additional independent replicas of 1 million unique cDNA reads from the same blood draw. Using deep sequencing normalized with unique cDNA molecular identifiers, the study measured how TCR beta repertoire diversity changes with age. Four age groups were formed from the donors: young (average approximately 15 years), middle-aged (approximately 41), aged (around 68) and long-lived (around 82).

The paper as a whole reports these results and caveats: Compared with the aged group, the long-lived group had more naive CD4+ T cells, fewer expanded clones and increased TCR diversity, suggesting age selection. Since profiling was done on bulk unsorted PBMCs, naive and antigen-experienced compartments could not be conclusively compared. The percentage of naive T cells measured by flow cytometry correlated strongly with observed TCR beta diversity. Donor CMV infection status was unknown, potentially confounding age-related changes in expanded clonotypes. As age increased, observed TCR beta diversity per million T cells dropped in a roughly linear way, and a significant reduction was already evident by age 40. Estimates of total diversity based on one million sequenced T cells were regarded as lower bounds and as underestimates.

V sheds 5 bases and J sheds 7 bases, leaving 12 bases between their ends. For CDR1 and CDR2, the germline V gene lists SGHVS and FQNEAQ. The CDR3 spans 13 residues, from the cysteine through the phenylalanine. Just CDR3 DNA is preserved here, 39 bases in frame from base 1. Libraries were constructed by 5' RACE. Instrument used: Illumina HiSeq 2500. A second PCR of roughly 7 to 11 cycles was performed with a sample-barcoded 5' primer and a J-beta primer mix. A template-switch 5' adaptor carrying 12 random nucleotides introduced a unique molecular identifier onto each TCR beta cDNA molecule. Each sample yielded at least 3 million CDR3-containing paired-end reads. The Mint cDNA synthesis kit, primed by a TRBC-specific oligonucleotide, was used to synthesize first-strand cDNA from all RNA. After uracil-DNA glycosylase treatment, a first 18-cycle PCR used universal primers M1SS and BC2_uni_R on all cDNA. From the authors' description of their analysis: For normalization, 1 million high-quality reads were randomly selected from each sample, with every read carrying a distinct molecular identifier. Reads sharing molecular identifiers were discarded rather than binned into consensus sequences. MiTCR, set to a Q25 quality threshold and the strictest error-elimination algorithm, was used for CDR3 identification, clonotype clustering and error correction. A nonparametric unseen species model using Euler transformation provided a lower-bound estimate of total TCR beta diversity. The public reads were quality trimmed at Q25 with fastp and then assembled into clones with MiXCR by TCRdb, keeping productive beta chains. Rows are unified per CDR3 protein, each entry keeping the most common DNA and genes. These V and J calls derive from TCRdb rather than the authors' analysis. The sample records roughly 500,000 distinct CDR3 sequences, around 24% of which are singletons. Approximately 10% of the sample lies in the top ten.

The 40 or so donors, aged roughly 6 to 90 years, were systemically healthy Caucasian individuals from Russia. Around 10 milliliters of peripheral blood were collected from each donor into EDTA-treated Vacutainer tubes. PBMCs were isolated by Ficoll-Paque density-gradient centrifugation, with at least 7 million obtained per sample. Total RNA, at least 6 micrograms per sample, was extracted from PBMCs with Trizol reagent. Naive CD45RAhigh/CD27high T cell percentages were measured by flow cytometry on a PBMC aliquot from every donor. In the case of this clonotype: Its antigen remains unidentified. The sample holds no much larger clone one base away, and base qualities are not on file.

Another study also made use of these data, one on T cells of mothers and their children. From the second report: The donors were nine systemically healthy Caucasian individuals, made up of three mothers and their six children. cDNA synthesis used all of the extracted RNA, with around 1.5 ug of RNA in each 15 ul reaction. In the second PCR, the M1S primer added sample barcodes and 2-4 random nucleotides. More than 8.5 million TCR beta CDR3 reads were obtained from each mother, and several million reads were obtained from each child. Thymic selection similarly shapes TCR recombination output in related and unrelated pairs, with minor effect from inherited differences. Normalized repertoire overlap in related mother-child pairs was always slightly higher than in unrelated mother-child pairs, but the difference was never significant. With a sensitivity of approximately 93 clones per million clonotypes, no persistent microchimeric T cell clones were detected. To look for features that set related mother-child pairs apart from unrelated individuals, the researchers ran deep NGS to compare the TCR beta repertoires of mothers and children. Mothers averaged around 40 +/- 4 years of age and children averaged around 10 +/- 4 years. After adapter ligation with NEBNext reagents, the libraries were sequenced on Illumina HiSeq 2000 with 100+100 nt paired-end reads. To avoid cross-contamination, the mother libraries and the child libraries were prepared a month apart and sequenced in separate runs. Between about 500,000 and 2,100,000 distinct TCR beta clonotypes were identified per donor. Naive TCR beta clonotypes were estimated from low-frequency clonotypes matched to each donor's FACS-determined naive share, without sorting.

The receptor comes from a boy aged 5 to 17 in good health. The receptor chain draws on TRBV7-8 and TRBJ2-1, and possibly TRBD2, on 6 matching bases. Specimen: blood. The CDR3 here reads CASSGLEGNEQFF. The DNA sequence reads TGTGCCAGCAGCGGACTGGAGGGGAATGAGCAGTTCTTC.